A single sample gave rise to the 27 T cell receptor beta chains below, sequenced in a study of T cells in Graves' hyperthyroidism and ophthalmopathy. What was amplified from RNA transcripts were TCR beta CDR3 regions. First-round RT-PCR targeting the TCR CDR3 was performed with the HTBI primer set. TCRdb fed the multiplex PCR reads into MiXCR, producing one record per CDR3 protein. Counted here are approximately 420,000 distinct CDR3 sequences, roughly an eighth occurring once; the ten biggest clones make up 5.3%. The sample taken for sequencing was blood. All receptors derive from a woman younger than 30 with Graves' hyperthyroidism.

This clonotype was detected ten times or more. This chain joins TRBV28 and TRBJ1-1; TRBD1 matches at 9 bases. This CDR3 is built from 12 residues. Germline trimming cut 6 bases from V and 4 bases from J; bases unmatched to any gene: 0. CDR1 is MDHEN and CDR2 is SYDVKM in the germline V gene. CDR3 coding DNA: TGTGCCAGCAGGACAGGGGGCACTGAAGCTTTCTTT. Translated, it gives CASRTGGTEAFF.

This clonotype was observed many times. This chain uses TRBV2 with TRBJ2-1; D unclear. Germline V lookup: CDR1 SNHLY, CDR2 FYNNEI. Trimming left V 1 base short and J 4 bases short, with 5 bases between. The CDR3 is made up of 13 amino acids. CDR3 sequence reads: CASSEGPYNEQFF. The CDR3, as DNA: TGTGCCAGCAGTGAAGGACCATACAATGAGCAGTTCTTC.

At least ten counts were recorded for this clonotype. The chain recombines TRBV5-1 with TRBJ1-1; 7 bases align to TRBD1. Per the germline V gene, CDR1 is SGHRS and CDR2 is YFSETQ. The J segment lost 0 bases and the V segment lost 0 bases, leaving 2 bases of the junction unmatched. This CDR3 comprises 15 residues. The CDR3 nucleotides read TGCGCCAGCAGCTTGGATCAGGGGGTGAACACTGAAGCTTTCTTT. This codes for CASSLDQGVNTEAFF.

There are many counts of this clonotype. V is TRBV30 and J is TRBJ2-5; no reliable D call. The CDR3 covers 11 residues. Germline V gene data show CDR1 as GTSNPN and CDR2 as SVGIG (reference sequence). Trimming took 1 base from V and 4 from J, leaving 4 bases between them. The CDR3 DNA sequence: TGTGCCTGGAGTGCCCGAGAGACCCAGTACTTC. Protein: CAWSARETQYF.

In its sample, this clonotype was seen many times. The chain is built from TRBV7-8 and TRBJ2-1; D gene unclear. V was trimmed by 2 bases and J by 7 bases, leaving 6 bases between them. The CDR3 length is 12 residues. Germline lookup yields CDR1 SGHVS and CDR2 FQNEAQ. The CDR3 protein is CASSLPGNEQFF. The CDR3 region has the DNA TGTGCCAGCAGCTTACCGGGTAATGAGCAGTTCTTC.

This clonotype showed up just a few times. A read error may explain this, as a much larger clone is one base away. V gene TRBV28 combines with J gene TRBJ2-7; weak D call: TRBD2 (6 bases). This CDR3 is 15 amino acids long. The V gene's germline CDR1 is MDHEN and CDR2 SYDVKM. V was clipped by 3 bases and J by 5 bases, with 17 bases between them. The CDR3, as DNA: TGTGCCAGCAGTTTTTCTTCGGGGAGGACGAACGAGCAGTACTTC. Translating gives CASSFSSGRTNEQYF.

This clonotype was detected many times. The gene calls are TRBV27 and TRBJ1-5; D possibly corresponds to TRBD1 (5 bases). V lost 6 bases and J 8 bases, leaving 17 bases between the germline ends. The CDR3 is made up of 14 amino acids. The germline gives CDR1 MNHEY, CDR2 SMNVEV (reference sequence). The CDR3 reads CASSHKGRREPQHF. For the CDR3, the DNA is TGTGCCAGCAGCCACAAGGGACGGCGCGAGCCCCAGCATTTT.

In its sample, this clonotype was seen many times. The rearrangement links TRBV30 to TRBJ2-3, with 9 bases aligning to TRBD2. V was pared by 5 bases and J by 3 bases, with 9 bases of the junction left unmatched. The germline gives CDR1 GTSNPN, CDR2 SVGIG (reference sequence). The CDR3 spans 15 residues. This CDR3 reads CAWGPIAGATDTQYF. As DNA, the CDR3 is TGTGCCTGGGGGCCGATAGCGGGAGCGACAGATACGCAGTATTTT.

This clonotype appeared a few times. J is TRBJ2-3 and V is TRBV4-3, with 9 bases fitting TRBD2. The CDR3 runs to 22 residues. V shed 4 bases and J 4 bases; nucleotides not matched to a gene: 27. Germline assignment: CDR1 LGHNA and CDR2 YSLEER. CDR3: CASSLAPPAVAGEDGHADTQYF. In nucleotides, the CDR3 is TGCGCCAGCAGCCTCGCACCCCCTGCCGTAGCGGGAGAGGACGGACACGCAGATACGCAGTATTTT.

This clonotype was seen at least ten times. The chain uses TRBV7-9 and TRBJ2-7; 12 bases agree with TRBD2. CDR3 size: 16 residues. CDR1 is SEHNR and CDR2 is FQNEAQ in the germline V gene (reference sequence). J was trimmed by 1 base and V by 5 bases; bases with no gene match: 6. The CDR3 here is CASSRTSGRISYEQYF. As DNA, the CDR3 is TGTGCCAGCAGCAGAACTAGCGGGAGGATTTCCTACGAGCAGTACTTC.

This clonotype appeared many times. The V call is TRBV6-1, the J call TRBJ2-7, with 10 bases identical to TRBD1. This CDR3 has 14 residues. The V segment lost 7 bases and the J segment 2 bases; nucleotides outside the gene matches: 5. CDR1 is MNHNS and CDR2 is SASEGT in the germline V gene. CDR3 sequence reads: CASKAGQGPYEQYF. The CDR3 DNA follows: TGTGCCAGCAAGGCGGGACAGGGGCCCTACGAGCAGTACTTC.

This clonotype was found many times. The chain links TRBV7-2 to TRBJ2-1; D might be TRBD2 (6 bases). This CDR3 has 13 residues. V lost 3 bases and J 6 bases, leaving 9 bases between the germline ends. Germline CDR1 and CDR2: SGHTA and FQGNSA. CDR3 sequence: CASSLGLINEQFF. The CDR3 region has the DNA TGTGCCAGCAGCTTGGGACTTATCAATGAGCAGTTCTTC.

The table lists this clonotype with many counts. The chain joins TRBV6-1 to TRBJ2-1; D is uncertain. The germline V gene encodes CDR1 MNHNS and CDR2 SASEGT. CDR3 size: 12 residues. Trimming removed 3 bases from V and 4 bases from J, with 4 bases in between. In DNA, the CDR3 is TGTGCCAGCAGTGATTTATACAATGAGCAGTTCTTC. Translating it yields CASSDLYNEQFF.

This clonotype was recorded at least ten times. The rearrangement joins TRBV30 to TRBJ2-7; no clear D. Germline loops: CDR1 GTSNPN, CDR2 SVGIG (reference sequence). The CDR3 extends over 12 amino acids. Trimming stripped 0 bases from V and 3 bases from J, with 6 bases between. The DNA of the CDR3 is TGTGCCTGGAGTGTACTTAGCTACGAGCAGTACTTC. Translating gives CAWSVLSYEQYF.

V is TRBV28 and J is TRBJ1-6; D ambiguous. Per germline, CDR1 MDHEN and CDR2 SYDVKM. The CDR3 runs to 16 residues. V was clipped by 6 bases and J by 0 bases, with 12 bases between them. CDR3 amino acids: CASSAIIDSYNSPLHF. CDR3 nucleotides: TGTGCCAGCAGCGCAATCATTGACTCCTATAATTCACCCCTCCACTTT.

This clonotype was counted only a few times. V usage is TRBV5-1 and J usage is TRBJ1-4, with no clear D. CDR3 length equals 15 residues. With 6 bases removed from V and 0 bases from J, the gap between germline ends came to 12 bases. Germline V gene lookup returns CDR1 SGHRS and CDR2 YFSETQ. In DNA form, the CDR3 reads TGCGCCAGCACACCGGGCCGGACAACTAATGAAAAACTGTTTTTT. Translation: CASTPGRTTNEKLFF.

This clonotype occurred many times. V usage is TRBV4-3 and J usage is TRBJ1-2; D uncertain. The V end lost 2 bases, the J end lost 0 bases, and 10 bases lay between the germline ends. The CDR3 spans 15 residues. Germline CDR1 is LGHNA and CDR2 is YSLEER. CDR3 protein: CASSQQDRANYGYTF. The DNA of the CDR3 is TGCGCCAGCAGCCAACAGGACCGCGCTAACTATGGCTACACCTTC.

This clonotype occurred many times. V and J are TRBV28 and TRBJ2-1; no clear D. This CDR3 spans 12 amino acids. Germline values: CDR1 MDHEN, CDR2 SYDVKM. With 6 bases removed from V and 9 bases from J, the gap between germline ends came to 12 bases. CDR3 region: CASSHRPVEQFF. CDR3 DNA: TGTGCCAGCAGCCATCGTCCTGTTGAGCAGTTCTTC. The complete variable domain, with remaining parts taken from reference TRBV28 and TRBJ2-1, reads DVKVTQSSRYLVKRTGEKVFLECVQDMDHENMFWYRQDPGLGLRLIYFSYDVKMKEKGDIPEGYSVSREKKERFSLILESASTNQTSMYLCASSHRPVEQFFGPGTRLTVL.

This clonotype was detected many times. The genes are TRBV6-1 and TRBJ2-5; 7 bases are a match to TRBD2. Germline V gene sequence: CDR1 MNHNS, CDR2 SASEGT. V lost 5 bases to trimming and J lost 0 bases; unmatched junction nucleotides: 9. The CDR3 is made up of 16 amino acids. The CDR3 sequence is CASSSALAEYQETQYF. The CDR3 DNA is TGTGCCAGCAGTTCCGCCCTAGCGGAGTACCAAGAGACCCAGTACTTC.

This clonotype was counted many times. Here the CDR3 reads CASSPTSVLVDPSQPQHF. In DNA form, the CDR3 reads TGTGCCAGCAGCCCTACCAGCGTCCTAGTTGATCCGAGTCAGCCCCAGCATTTT. The chain carries TRBV7-8 and TRBJ1-5; D not resolved. The CDR3 length is 18 residues. Germline assignment: CDR1 SGHVS and CDR2 FQNEAQ. V lost 5 bases, J lost 6 bases, and 26 bases lay in between.

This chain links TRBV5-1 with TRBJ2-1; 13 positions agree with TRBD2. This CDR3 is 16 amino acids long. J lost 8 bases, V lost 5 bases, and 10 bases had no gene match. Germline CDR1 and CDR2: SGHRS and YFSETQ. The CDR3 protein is CASRAGLAGEQDEQFF. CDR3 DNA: TGCGCCAGCAGGGCAGGACTAGCGGGAGAACAGGATGAGCAGTTCTTC. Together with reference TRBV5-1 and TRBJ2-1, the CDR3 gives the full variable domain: KAGVTQTPRYLIKTRGQQVTLSCSPISGHRSVSWYQQTPGQGLQFLFEYFSETQRNKGNFPGRFSGRQFSNSRSEMNVSTLELGDSALYLCASRAGLAGEQDEQFFGPGTRLTVL.

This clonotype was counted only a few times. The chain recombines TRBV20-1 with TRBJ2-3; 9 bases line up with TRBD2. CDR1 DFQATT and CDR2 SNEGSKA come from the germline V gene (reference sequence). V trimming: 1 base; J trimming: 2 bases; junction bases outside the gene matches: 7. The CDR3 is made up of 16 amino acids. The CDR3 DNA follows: TGCAGTGCTAGAGTAGGAGCGGGAGGATACACAGATACGCAGTATTTT. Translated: CSARVGAGGYTDTQYF.

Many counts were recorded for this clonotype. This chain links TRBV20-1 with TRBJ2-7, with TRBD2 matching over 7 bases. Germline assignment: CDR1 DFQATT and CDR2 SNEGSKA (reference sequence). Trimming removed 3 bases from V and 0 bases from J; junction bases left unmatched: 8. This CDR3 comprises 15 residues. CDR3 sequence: CSARPTSASSYEQYF. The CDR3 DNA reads TGCAGTGCTAGGCCTACTAGCGCTAGCTCCTACGAGCAGTACTTC.

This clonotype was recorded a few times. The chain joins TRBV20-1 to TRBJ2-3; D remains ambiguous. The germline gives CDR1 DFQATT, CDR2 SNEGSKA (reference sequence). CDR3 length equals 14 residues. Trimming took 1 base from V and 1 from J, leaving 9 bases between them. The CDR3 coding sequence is TGCAGTGCTAGAGGGTACCCCCGCACAGATACGCAGTATTTT. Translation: CSARGYPRTDTQYF.

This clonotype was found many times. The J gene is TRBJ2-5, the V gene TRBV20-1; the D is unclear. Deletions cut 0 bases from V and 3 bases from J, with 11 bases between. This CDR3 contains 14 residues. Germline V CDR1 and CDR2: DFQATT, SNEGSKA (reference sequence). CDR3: CSARDSWQEETQYF. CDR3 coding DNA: TGCAGTGCTAGAGATTCGTGGCAGGAAGAGACCCAGTACTTC.

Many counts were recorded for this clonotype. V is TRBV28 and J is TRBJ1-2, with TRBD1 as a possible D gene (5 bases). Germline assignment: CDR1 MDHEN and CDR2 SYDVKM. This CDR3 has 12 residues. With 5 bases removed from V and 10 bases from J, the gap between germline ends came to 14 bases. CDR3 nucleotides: TGTGCCAGCAGTCCCCCGGGACGAGACTACACCTTC. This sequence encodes CASSPPGRDYTF.

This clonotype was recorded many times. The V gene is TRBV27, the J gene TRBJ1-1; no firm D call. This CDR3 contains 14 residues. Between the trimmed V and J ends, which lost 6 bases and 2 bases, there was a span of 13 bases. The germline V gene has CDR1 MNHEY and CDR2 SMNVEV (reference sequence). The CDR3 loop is CASRPDHRNTEAFF. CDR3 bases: TGTGCCAGCAGACCCGACCACAGAAACACTGAAGCTTTCTTT.